The clone carrying this T cell receptor (beta chain) was counted once. The antigen is undetermined. The source of the sample is a study of cytomegalovirus exposure and HLA in healthy donors. Study-level information: The roughly 110 validation repertoires used the same platform as the approximately 700 first-cohort repertoires (as reported by a later analysis). Study outcomes and limitations: The CMV antigen specificity of a few CMV-associated chains was confirmed through in vitro analysis.

Germline V lookup: CDR1 SNHLY, CDR2 FYNNEI. This CDR3 is 13 amino acids long. Trimming at V came to 11 bases and at J to 1 base, leaving 6 bases not matched to a gene. The data were produced by immunoSEQ multiplex PCR, yet TCRdb's version contains in-frame clones alone and is incomplete. This table has 150,000 to 200,000 clones, approximately 83% appearing once. This chain connects TRBV2 to TRBJ2-5; 8 nucleotides match TRBD2. Sequencing used PBMCs. The TCR sequence derives from a woman younger than 35 in good health and CMV-seropositive. The CDR3 is CAVNRGGQETQYF. CDR3 DNA sequence: TGTGCCGTCAACCGGGGGGGCCAAGAGACCCAGTACTTC.